One and the same sample provided the 18 T cell receptor beta chains below, sequenced in a study of blood T cell repertoires in COVID-19. Only in-frame clones appear in the TCRdb table, and some are missing; sequencing was by immunoSEQ multiplex PCR. The sample includes 150,000 to 200,000 clones, about 84% seen only once; the top ten take under 5.5%. Material for sequencing was peripheral blood. Every receptor here comes from a woman aged 25 to 39 with acute or convalescent COVID-19.

This sequence joins TRBV18 and TRBJ1-1; 8 bases agree with TRBD1. The CDR3 is made up of 15 amino acids. Germline trimming cut 4 bases from V and 2 bases from J; bases unmatched to any gene: 6. CDR1 and CDR2 from the germline V gene are KGHSH and LQKENI. The chain's CDR3 is CASSLAGGINTEAFF. The CDR3 bases are TGTGCCAGCTCACTAGCAGGGGGCATCAACACTGAAGCTTTCTTT. The whole variable domain, remainder taken from reference TRBV18 and TRBJ1-1, is NAGVMQNPRHLVRRRGQEARLRCSPMKGHSHVYWYRQLPEEGLKFMVYLQKENIIDESGMPKERFSAEFPKEGPSILRIQQVVRGDSAAYFCASSLAGGINTEAFFGQGTRLTVV.

This chain links TRBV6-2 or TRBV6-3 with TRBJ2-7, with 10 bases lining up with TRBD1. The V gene's germline CDR1 is MNHEY and CDR2 SVGEGT. CDR3 length equals 15 residues. V trimming: 5 bases; J trimming: 7 bases; junction bases outside the gene matches: 11. This CDR3 reads CASSHLGDRGLEQYF. CDR3 DNA sequence: TGTGCCAGCAGTCACTTGGGGGACAGGGGCCTGGAGCAGTACTTC.

The chain's CDR3 is CASSYTAGTYQETQYF. The CDR3 nucleotides read TGTGCCAGCAGTTATACGGCGGGGACTTACCAAGAGACCCAGTACTTC. The rearrangement links TRBV6-2 or TRBV6-3 to TRBJ2-5; tentatively, D is TRBD2 (6 bases). This CDR3 region has 16 residues. Germline CDR1 MNHEY, CDR2 SVGEGT. V lost 3 bases and J 0 bases, leaving 14 bases between the germline ends.

The chain's CDR3 is CASSARTSGSRLSYNEQFF. The DNA for the CDR3 is TGTGCCAGCAGCGCCCGGACTAGCGGGAGTCGCTTGTCCTACAATGAGCAGTTCTTC. The chain carries TRBV9 and TRBJ2-1; 13 positions agree with TRBD2. Germline CDR1 is SGDLS and CDR2 is YYNGEE. The length of the CDR3 is 19 residues. The V and J ends lost 3 bases and 1 base, in that order; junction bases with no gene match: 10.

This chain links TRBV9 with TRBJ2-1; 9 nucleotides match TRBD2. The trim removed 0 bases at V and 4 bases at J, leaving 5 bases unmatched. The CDR3 is made up of 16 amino acids. Germline V lookup: CDR1 SGDLS, CDR2 YYNGEE. CDR3 protein: CASSVDGGGAYNEQFF. CDR3 coding DNA: TGTGCCAGCAGCGTAGATGGCGGGGGGGCGTACAATGAGCAGTTCTTC.

This rearrangement joins TRBV5-1 to TRBJ1-1; tentatively, D is TRBD1 (5 bases). Germline values: CDR1 SGHRS, CDR2 YFSETQ. The V gene lost 3 bases and the J gene lost 0 bases, with 12 bases spanning the gap. This CDR3 is built from 15 residues. The CDR3 coding sequence is TGCGCCAGCAGCTCAGGGCCCATAATGAACACTGAAGCTTTCTTT. Residues: CASSSGPIMNTEAFF.

This rearrangement joins TRBV6-5 to TRBJ1-4, with D perhaps TRBD1 (6 bases). The CDR3 extends over 14 amino acids. V lost 7 bases and J 10 bases, leaving 19 bases between the germline ends. The germline gives CDR1 MNHEY, CDR2 SVGAGI. CDR3 protein: CASKTRDTDRKLFF. CDR3 nucleotide sequence: TGTGCCAGCAAAACGAGGGACACGGACCGAAAACTGTTTTTT.

CDR3 amino acids: CASSYRGAYEQYF. Written as DNA, the CDR3 is TGCGCCAGCAGTTACAGGGGGGCCTACGAGCAGTACTTC. V is TRBV5-1 and J is TRBJ2-7, with 8 bases fitting TRBD1. V shed 5 bases and J 2 bases; nucleotides not matched to a gene: 3. Germline loops: CDR1 SGHRS, CDR2 YFSETQ. The CDR3 loop spans 13 amino acids.

This chain uses TRBV19 with TRBJ2-3; TRBD1 matches at 7 bases. Per the germline V gene, CDR1 is LNHDA and CDR2 is SQIVND (reference sequence). This CDR3 is built from 15 residues. Trimming took 3 bases from V and 2 from J; bases not matched to a gene: 5. CDR3: CASSIWDRYTDTQYF. The CDR3 coding sequence is TGTGCCAGTAGTATTTGGGACAGATACACAGATACGCAGTATTTT.

This chain joins TRBV7-2 and TRBJ2-4; D perhaps matches TRBD1 (6 bases). V lost 6 bases, J lost 4 bases, and 16 bases lay in between. Germline V gene sequence: CDR1 SGHTA, CDR2 FQGNSA. The CDR3 runs to 15 residues. CDR3 sequence: CASSPSRTAKNIQYF. DNA of the CDR3: TGTGCCAGCAGTCCATCCAGGACAGCAAAAAACATTCAGTACTTC.

The V and J genes are TRBV12-3 or TRBV12-4 and TRBJ1-2; D possibly corresponds to TRBD1 (5 bases). Between the trimmed V and J ends, which lost 5 bases and 3 bases, there was a span of 10 bases. CDR3 length equals 13 residues. In DNA, the CDR3 is TGTGCCAGCAGTGGACACTGGGACTATGGCTACACCTTC. Its translation: CASSGHWDYGYTF.

The chain joins TRBV2 to TRBJ2-2; D perhaps matches TRBD1 (6 bases). Trimming removed 7 bases at V and 4 bases at J, with 16 bases between. The length of the CDR3 is 15 residues. Germline V gene lookup returns CDR1 SNHLY and CDR2 FYNNEI. The CDR3 region has the DNA TGTGCCAGCACCGCTCTGACAGGAAGCACCGGGGAGCTGTTTTTT. It codes for CASTALTGSTGELFF.

CDR3 region: CATWRGGQGNEQFF. The DNA for the CDR3 is TGTGCCACCTGGAGGGGGGGACAAGGGAATGAGCAGTTCTTC. This chain links TRBV25-1 with TRBJ2-1; D may be TRBD2 (7 bases). Trimming stripped 10 bases from V and 7 bases from J, with 20 bases between. The germline CDR1 and CDR2 sequences are MGHDK and SYGVNS. This CDR3 is built from 14 residues.

The J gene is TRBJ1-5, the V gene TRBV19; D is possibly TRBD1 (6 bases). Trimming left V 5 bases short and J 1 base short, with 21 bases between. CDR3 length equals 18 residues. CDR1 and CDR2 from the germline V gene are LNHDA and SQIVND (reference sequence). The CDR3 region is CASSPYIPGGASNQPQHF. As DNA, the CDR3 is TGTGCCAGTAGTCCCTACATTCCTGGGGGCGCGAGCAATCAGCCCCAGCATTTT. The full variable domain, its missing parts supplied by reference TRBV19 and TRBJ1-5, is DGGITQSPKYLFRKEGQNVTLSCEQNLNHDAMYWYRQDPGQGLRLIYYSQIVNDFQKGDIAEGYSVSREKKESFPLTVTSAQKNPTAFYLCASSPYIPGGASNQPQHFGDGTRLSIL.

The rearrangement links TRBV5-1 to TRBJ1-4; D not resolved. The V gene lost 0 bases and the J gene lost 4 bases, with 13 bases spanning the gap. The germline V gene has CDR1 SGHRS and CDR2 YFSETQ. This CDR3 spans 16 amino acids. CDR3 sequence: CASSLEAGRYNEKLFF. The CDR3 DNA is TGCGCCAGCAGCTTGGAGGCAGGCCGTTATAATGAAAAACTGTTTTTT.

This chain connects TRBV9 to TRBJ1-1; no definite D call. Trimming left V 2 bases short and J 0 bases short, with 8 bases between. Per the germline V gene, CDR1 is SGDLS and CDR2 is YYNGEE. The length of the CDR3 is 14 residues. This chain's CDR3 is CASSVGDVNTEAFF. The CDR3 coding sequence is TGTGCCAGCAGCGTCGGGGATGTGAACACTGAAGCTTTCTTT.

This chain links TRBV7-2 with TRBJ1-1, with 9 nucleotides matching TRBD1. CDR3 length: 13 amino acids. CDR1 and CDR2 from the germline V gene are SGHTA and FQGNSA. Trimming cost V 1 base and J 11 bases; bases outside gene matches: 5. The CDR3 DNA reads TGTGCCAGCAGCTTAGTTACAGGGGGCGGGGCTTTCTTT. It translates to CASSLVTGGGAFF.

This sequence joins TRBV7-9 and TRBJ2-3; 7 bases map to TRBD2. Trimming at V came to 6 bases and at J to 4 bases, leaving 13 bases not matched to a gene. The CDR3 consists of 16 residues. Germline CDR1 and CDR2: SEHNR and FQNEAQ (reference sequence). DNA of the CDR3: TGTGCCAGCAGATCGATCCGGACTAGTCGACCAGATACGCAGTATTTT. Translation gives CASRSIRTSRPDTQYF. Supplemented by reference TRBV7-9 and TRBJ2-3, the full variable domain reads DTGVSQNPRHKITKRGQNVTFRCDPISEHNRLYWYRQTLGQGPEFLTYFQNEAQLEKSRLLSDRFSAERPKGSFSTLEIQRTEQGDSAMYLCASRSIRTSRPDTQYFGPGTRLTVL.